This TCR beta chain is drawn from a study of chemoradiotherapy in HPV16-positive cancers. Study summary: Candidate HPV-specific T-cell clones and common TCR motifs came from functional assays in two HPV16-positive patients. Study observations and caveats: Non-HPV-specific T cells did not expand in tumors during treatment, whereas candidate HPV-specific clones and E7-related motifs did. In HPV16-positive patients, HPV-responsive T-cell expansion tracked better recurrence-free survival.

In regard to this clone: The antigen is not known.

CDR1 and CDR2 from the germline V gene are SEHNR and FQNEAQ (reference sequence). CDR3 length equals 15 residues. J lost 6 bases, V lost 1 base, and 4 bases had no gene match. The repertoire was sequenced with immunoSEQ multiplex PCR; TCRdb's copy has only in-frame clones and lacks some. The table has approximately 14,000 clones, around nine tenths seen once; the top ten hold 3.5% to 4%. Repeated repertoire sampling spanned the course of chemoradiotherapy. V usage is TRBV7-9 and J usage is TRBJ2-3; TRBD2 matches at 10 bases. This TCR derives from a human donor with HPV-associated anogenital cancer. Sequenced material: blood, taken from a patient who underwent chemoradiotherapy. The CDR3 DNA reads as TGTGCCAGCAGCTTAGGTAGCGGGGGGCCGGATACGCAGTATTTT. It encodes CASSLGSGGPDTQYF. Full variable domain (missing parts from reference TRBV7-9 and TRBJ2-3): DTGVSQNPRHKITKRGQNVTFRCDPISEHNRLYWYRQTLGQGPEFLTYFQNEAQLEKSRLLSDRFSAERPKGSFSTLEIQRTEQGDSAMYLCASSLGSGGPDTQYFGPGTRLTVL.